Detailed here is one TCR beta chain. Its antigen is as yet unknown. Primers included in the PCR were 60 Vbeta and 13 Jbeta primers. Repertoires were generated with immunoSEQ multiplex PCR, while TCRdb's copy carries only in-frame clones and drops some. The data hold roughly 250,000 clones, with about four fifths observed a single time. Trimming took 4 bases from V and 5 from J; bases not matched to a gene: 5. CDR1 is GTSNPN, CDR2 SVGIG, per germline (reference sequence). This CDR3 has 13 amino acids. The sample comes from a study of cytomegalovirus exposure and HLA in healthy donors. The study, taken as a whole, reports: The investigators catalogued 164 TCR beta chains as cytomegalovirus-associated. Common viral pathogens seemed, in a later analysis, to connect with several of the most significant clusters. In a later analysis, CMV-associated beta chains were mostly HLA-associated, it appeared.

The chain has TRBV30 and TRBJ2-5; TRBD2 matches at 9 bases. This sequence was found in a girl aged 2-10 years in good health and CMV-seronegative. The sample comprised PBMCs. In nucleotides, the CDR3 is TGTGCCTGGACTAGCGGGGTAGGGGAGACCCAGTACTTC. Translated, it gives CAWTSGVGETQYF.